This passage covers 27 T cell receptor beta chains from one sample sequenced in a study of T-cell memory formation after mild COVID-19. MiXCR was run by TCRdb on the 5' RACE reads, yielding one entry per CDR3 protein. The sample has roughly 2,200 distinct CDR3 sequences; over 65% are singletons. The sequencing input was PBMCs or a T cell subset sorted from them (not recorded which). The receptors stem from an adult who had mild COVID-19 (a few samples of this study predate the infection). Cell type and time point are not known.

Here the CDR3 DNA reads TGTGCCAGCAGCTTAGCTGGGCCGCGGGAGACCCAGTACTTC. Protein: CASSLAGPRETQYF. The V call is TRBV7-2, the J call TRBJ2-5; no clear D gene. CDR1 SGHTA and CDR2 FQGNSA come from the germline V gene. The ends were cut back, 0 bases at V and 5 bases at J, with 10 bases in the middle. CDR3 length: 14 residues. The variable domain in full, completed from reference TRBV7-2 and TRBJ2-5, reads GAGVSQSPSNKVTEKGKDVELRCDPISGHTALYWYRQSLGQGLEFLIYFQGNSAPDKSGLPSDRFSAERTGGSVSTLTIQRTQQEDSAVYLCASSLAGPRETQYFGPGTRLLVL.

The chain joins TRBV6-1 to TRBJ2-1; 7 nucleotides match TRBD2. The CDR3 consists of 14 residues. The germline V gene encodes CDR1 MNHNS and CDR2 SASEGT. With 3 bases clipped from V and 2 bases from J, the junction kept 1 base outside the gene matches. As DNA, the CDR3 is TGTGCCAGCAGTGAGCGGGGGACCTACAATGAGCAGTTCTTC. This gives the protein CASSERGTYNEQFF.

The rearrangement joins TRBV7-2 to TRBJ2-3; 7 nucleotides align to TRBD2. Trimming at V came to 4 bases and at J to 0 bases, leaving 4 bases not matched to a gene. CDR1 and CDR2 from the germline V gene are SGHTA and FQGNSA. There are 15 residues in the CDR3. The CDR3 DNA reads as TGTGCCAGCAGCTCCCTAGCGGCTAGCACAGATACGCAGTATTTT. It specifies CASSSLAASTDTQYF. Looking up the rest from reference TRBV7-2 and TRBJ2-3 gives the full variable domain: GAGVSQSPSNKVTEKGKDVELRCDPISGHTALYWYRQSLGQGLEFLIYFQGNSAPDKSGLPSDRFSAERTGGSVSTLTIQRTQQEDSAVYLCASSSLAASTDTQYFGPGTRLTVL.

This clonotype appeared once. The CDR3: CASSTGQADTQYF. The CDR3 nucleotides read TGTGCCAGCAGCACGGGACAGGCAGATACGCAGTATTTT. The genes are TRBV12-3 or TRBV12-4 and TRBJ2-3; TRBD1 matches at 8 bases. This CDR3 is 13 amino acids long. Trimming removed 6 bases from V and 4 bases from J; junction bases left unmatched: 3.

The chain employs TRBV29-1 and TRBJ1-5, with 8 bases fitting TRBD1. Germline assignment: CDR1 SQVTM and CDR2 ANQGSEA. V lost 5 bases and J lost 5; bases outside the gene matches: 5. CDR3 length: 13 residues. The CDR3: CSVSDRGDQPQHF. The CDR3 DNA reads as TGCAGCGTTTCTGACAGGGGCGATCAGCCCCAGCATTTT.

This chain joins TRBV7-9 and TRBJ2-3; the D is unclear. The CDR3 contains 15 residues. Germline V gene lookup returns CDR1 SEHNR and CDR2 FQNEAQ (reference sequence). V was pared by 8 bases and J by 3 bases, with 18 bases between. CDR3 coding DNA: TGTGCCAGCGGTCCGAGAGGTTTTGGGACAGATACGCAGTATTTT. Protein sequence: CASGPRGFGTDTQYF.

Here the CDR3 reads CASSLETSPRHEQFF. CDR3 DNA sequence: TGTGCCAGCAGCTTGGAGACTAGCCCTCGACATGAGCAGTTCTTC. The rearrangement joins TRBV5-6 to TRBJ2-1; 7 bases fit TRBD2. This CDR3 has 15 amino acids. Germline V gene sequence: CDR1 SGHDT, CDR2 YYEEEE. V was pared by 0 bases and J by 8 bases, with 8 bases of the junction left unmatched.

This clonotype is large (0.1 to 1%) in the sample. The rearrangement joins TRBV6-5 to TRBJ2-2; D may be TRBD1 (6 bases). Germline V gene data show CDR1 as MNHEY and CDR2 as SVGAGI. There are 16 residues in the CDR3. Trimming cost V 4 bases and J 4 bases, with 16 bases left between them. For the CDR3, the DNA is TGTGCCAGCAGTTCGAGGCGGCCCAGGGGCACCGGGGAGCTGTTTTTT. Amino acids: CASSSRRPRGTGELFF.

The chain recombines TRBV4-1 with TRBJ2-1; 8 bases are a match to TRBD2. The germline CDR1 and CDR2 sequences are MGHRA and YSYEKL. The CDR3 runs 15 residues. J gave up 9 bases and V 0 bases, and 7 bases lay outside the gene matches. The CDR3 sequence: CASSQDSGGAGEQFF. CDR3 nucleotides: TGCGCCAGCAGCCAAGATTCCGGGGGGGCCGGTGAGCAGTTCTTC.

V and J are TRBV5-1 and TRBJ1-1; D not certain. Trimming shortened V by 1 base and J by 2 bases, and 18 bases separated the two germline ends. The CDR3 runs to 17 residues. The germline V gene encodes CDR1 SGHRS and CDR2 YFSETQ. Here the CDR3 reads CASSLSRYSYNNTEAFF. The CDR3 DNA is TGCGCCAGCAGCTTGAGCCGCTACAGCTACAACAACACTGAAGCTTTCTTT.

The chain couples TRBV7-9 to TRBJ2-5; no clear D. This CDR3 region has 12 residues. Per the germline V gene, CDR1 is SEHNR and CDR2 is FQNEAQ (reference sequence). The ends were cut back, 1 base at V and 5 bases at J, with 5 bases in the middle. The CDR3: CASSLVGETQYF. The CDR3 bases are TGTGCCAGCAGCTTAGTCGGGGAGACCCAGTACTTC.

The J gene is TRBJ1-1, the V gene TRBV12-3 or TRBV12-4, with unresolved D. The CDR3 extends over 14 amino acids. V was pared by 5 bases and J by 2 bases, with 12 bases between. The CDR3 region is CASSPPNGNTEAFF. CDR3 bases: TGTGCCAGCAGTCCCCCCAATGGAAACACTGAAGCTTTCTTT.

The chain links TRBV12-3 or TRBV12-4 to TRBJ1-2, with a weak D call TRBD1 (5 bases). The CDR3 covers 13 residues. The ends were cut back, 3 bases at V and 4 bases at J, with 9 bases in the middle. The CDR3 region has the DNA TGTGCCAGCAGTTTGGGACGGATCTATGGCTACACCTTC. The encoded protein is CASSLGRIYGYTF.

In its sample, this clonotype ranks as medium-sized (0.01 to 0.1%). This chain uses TRBV4-1 with TRBJ1-3; D unclear. Deletions cut 0 bases from V and 4 bases from J, with 7 bases between. CDR3 length: 14 amino acids. Per the germline V gene, CDR1 is MGHRA and CDR2 is YSYEKL. The CDR3, as DNA: TGCGCCAGCAGCCAAGAATTGGCCGGAAACACCATATATTTT. As protein: CASSQELAGNTIYF.

This clonotype rates as large (0.1 to 1%). This chain connects TRBV5-1 to TRBJ1-4, with 8 bases lining up with TRBD1. V lost 2 bases, J lost 8 bases, and 5 bases stayed unmatched. This CDR3 comprises 14 residues. CDR1 and CDR2 (germline): SGHRS, YFSETQ. The CDR3 is CASSFQGAGEKLFF. CDR3 DNA sequence: TGCGCCAGCAGCTTCCAGGGGGCGGGGGAAAAACTGTTTTTT.

As concerns this clonotype: One junction end disagrees with the germline gene, perhaps due to a read error. The gene calls are TRBV6-4 and TRBJ1-1; D gene unclear. Germline V gene data show CDR1 as MRHNA and CDR2 as SNTAGT. The CDR3 covers 13 residues. CDR3 in DNA: TGTGCCAGCAGTGACGGGGAGAACACTGAAGATTTCTTT. Its protein product is CASSDGENTEDFF.

This chain links TRBV5-6 with TRBJ1-1; a possible D gene is TRBD1 (5 bases). V lost 0 bases, J lost 3 bases, and 9 bases lay in between. The CDR3 totals 14 residues. The germline gives CDR1 SGHDT, CDR2 YYEEEE. In DNA, the CDR3 is TGTGCCAGCAGCTTGGCCGGGGGTCACACTGAAGCTTTCTTT. It specifies CASSLAGGHTEAFF.

The rearrangement links TRBV7-2 to TRBJ1-5, with 8 bases identical to TRBD1. This CDR3 comprises 16 residues. CDR1 is SGHTA and CDR2 is FQGNSA in the germline V gene. V gave up 1 base and J gave up 7 bases; unmatched junction bases: 9. The CDR3: CASSLETGGFGQPQHF. In DNA, the CDR3 is TGTGCCAGCAGCTTAGAAACAGGGGGATTTGGACAGCCCCAGCATTTT.

The V gene is TRBV7-2, the J gene TRBJ2-7, with 11 bases lining up with TRBD2. CDR1 is SGHTA, CDR2 FQGNSA, per germline. The CDR3 sequence is 16 residues long. V shed 1 base and J 4 bases; nucleotides not matched to a gene: 6. The CDR3 nucleotides read TGTGCCAGCAGCTTAGAAGGGACTAGCGGATATTACGAGCAGTACTTC. It is translated as CASSLEGTSGYYEQYF. Filled out from reference TRBV7-2 and TRBJ2-7, the complete variable domain reads GAGVSQSPSNKVTEKGKDVELRCDPISGHTALYWYRQSLGQGLEFLIYFQGNSAPDKSGLPSDRFSAERTGGSVSTLTIQRTQQEDSAVYLCASSLEGTSGYYEQYFGPGTRLTVT.

V gene TRBV20-1 combines with J gene TRBJ2-7; maybe TRBD2 (6 bases). With 3 bases removed from V and 0 bases from J, the gap between germline ends came to 15 bases. This CDR3 has 15 amino acids. The V gene's germline CDR1 is DFQATT and CDR2 SNEGSKA (reference sequence). The CDR3 DNA reads as TGCAGTGCTAGCGTACTAGCTGACAACTCCTACGAGCAGTACTTC. Its protein product is CSASVLADNSYEQYF.

This chain connects TRBV7-9 to TRBJ2-5; either TRBD1 or TRBD2 may supply D (5 bases each). Trimming left V 9 bases short and J 3 bases short, with 11 bases between. Germline CDR1 and CDR2: SEHNR and FQNEAQ (reference sequence). The CDR3 is 12 residues long. The CDR3 loop is CASGTEEETQYF. CDR3 nucleotides: TGTGCCAGTGGGACGGAAGAAGAGACCCAGTACTTC.

The chain recombines TRBV9 with TRBJ2-3, with D possibly being TRBD1 (6 bases). Germline V gives CDR1 SGDLS, CDR2 YYNGEE. V was pared by 5 bases and J by 2 bases, with 12 bases between. The CDR3 sequence is 14 residues long. The CDR3 protein is CASRPGTTTDTQYF. The CDR3 DNA sequence: TGTGCCAGCAGGCCCGGGACAACCACAGATACGCAGTATTTT.

By share of the sample, this clonotype is large. The gene calls are TRBV7-9 and TRBJ2-5; no firm D call. Germline V gives CDR1 SEHNR, CDR2 FQNEAQ (reference sequence). Trimming pared 5 bases from V and 5 bases from J, leaving 9 bases between. The CDR3 runs 12 residues. CDR3 protein: CASSNPGETQYF. The DNA for the CDR3 is TGTGCCAGCAGCAACCCCGGGGAGACCCAGTACTTC. The full variable domain, in which reference TRBV7-9 and TRBJ2-5 provide the parts outside the CDR3, is DTGVSQNPRHKITKRGQNVTFRCDPISEHNRLYWYRQTLGQGPEFLTYFQNEAQLEKSRLLSDRFSAERPKGSFSTLEIQRTEQGDSAMYLCASSNPGETQYFGPGTRLLVL.

The V call is TRBV18, the J call TRBJ1-5; D might be TRBD1 (5 bases). Germline V gene data show CDR1 as KGHSH and CDR2 as LQKENI. CDR3 length: 15 residues. Trimming removed 1 base at V and 5 bases at J, with 12 bases between. The CDR3 spells CASSPLPGGDQPQHF. The CDR3 DNA reads as TGTGCCAGCTCACCACTTCCTGGAGGGGATCAGCCCCAGCATTTT.

This clonotype was seen many times. The genes are TRBV7-6 and TRBJ2-7; D not resolved. Germline V CDR1 and CDR2: SGHVS, FNYEAQ. The CDR3 covers 11 residues. V lost 5 bases, J lost 3 bases, and 5 bases lay in between. The CDR3 nucleotides are TGTGCCAGCAGCCCCGGCTACGAGCAGTACTTC. Its translation is CASSPGYEQYF.

The chain couples TRBV7-6 to TRBJ2-2; D is ambiguous. CDR1 is SGHVS, CDR2 FNYEAQ, per germline. The CDR3 extends over 15 amino acids. The V gene lost 5 bases and the J gene lost 1 base, with 11 bases spanning the gap. Here the CDR3 reads CASSDAPVNTGELFF. The CDR3 coding sequence is TGTGCCAGCAGCGACGCACCGGTGAACACCGGGGAGCTGTTTTTT.

The chain carries TRBV12-3 or TRBV12-4 and TRBJ2-7, with 9 bases matching TRBD2. V gave up 4 bases and J gave up 2 bases; unmatched junction bases: 9. The CDR3 has 16 residues. CDR3 protein: CASSSRLAGGPYEQYF. For the CDR3, the DNA is TGTGCCAGCAGTTCCAGGCTGGCGGGGGGGCCCTACGAGCAGTACTTC.